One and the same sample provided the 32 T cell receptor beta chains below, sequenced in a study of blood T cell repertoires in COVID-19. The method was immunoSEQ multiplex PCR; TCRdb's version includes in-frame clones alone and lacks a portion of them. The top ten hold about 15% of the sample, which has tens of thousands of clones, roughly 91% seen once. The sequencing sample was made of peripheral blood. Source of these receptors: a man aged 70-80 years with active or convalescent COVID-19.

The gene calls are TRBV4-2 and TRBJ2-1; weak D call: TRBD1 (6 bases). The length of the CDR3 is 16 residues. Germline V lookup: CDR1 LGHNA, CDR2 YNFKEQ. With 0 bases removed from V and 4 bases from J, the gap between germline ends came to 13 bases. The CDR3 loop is CASSQDFGQRYNEQFF. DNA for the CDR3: TGTGCCAGCAGCCAAGATTTCGGACAGAGATACAATGAGCAGTTCTTC.

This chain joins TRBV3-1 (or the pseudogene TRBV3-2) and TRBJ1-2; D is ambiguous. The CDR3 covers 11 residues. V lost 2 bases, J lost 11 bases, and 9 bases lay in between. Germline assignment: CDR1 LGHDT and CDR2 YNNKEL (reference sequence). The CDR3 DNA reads TGTGCCAGCAGCCAATACCTCCAGTACACCTTC. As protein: CASSQYLQYTF.

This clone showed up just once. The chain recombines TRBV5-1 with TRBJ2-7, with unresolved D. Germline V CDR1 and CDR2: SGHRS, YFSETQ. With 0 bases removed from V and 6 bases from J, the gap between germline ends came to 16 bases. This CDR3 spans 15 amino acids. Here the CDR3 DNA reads TGCGCCAGCAGCTTGGGTGATGTTTACTCTCCCGAGCAGTACTTC. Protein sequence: CASSLGDVYSPEQYF.

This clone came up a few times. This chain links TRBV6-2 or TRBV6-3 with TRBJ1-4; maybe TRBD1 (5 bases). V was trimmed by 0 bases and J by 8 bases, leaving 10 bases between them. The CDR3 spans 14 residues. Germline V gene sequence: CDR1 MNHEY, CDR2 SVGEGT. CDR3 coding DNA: TGTGCCAGCAGTTACTCTGGGGCCGAAGAAAAACTGTTTTTT. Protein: CASSYSGAEEKLFF.

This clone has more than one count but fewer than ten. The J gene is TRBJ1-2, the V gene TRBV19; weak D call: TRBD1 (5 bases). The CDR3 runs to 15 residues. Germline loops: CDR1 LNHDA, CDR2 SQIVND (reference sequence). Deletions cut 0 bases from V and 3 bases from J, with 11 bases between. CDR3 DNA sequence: TGTGCCAGTAGTATAGACCTCAGGGAAGACTATGGCTACACCTTC. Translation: CASSIDLREDYGYTF.

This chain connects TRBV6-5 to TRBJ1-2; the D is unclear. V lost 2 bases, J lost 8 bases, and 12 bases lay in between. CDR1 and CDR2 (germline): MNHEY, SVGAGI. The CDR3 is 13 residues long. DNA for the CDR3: TGTGCCAGCAGTTACGGGCAGGCTGGGGGCTACACCTTC. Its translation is CASSYGQAGGYTF.

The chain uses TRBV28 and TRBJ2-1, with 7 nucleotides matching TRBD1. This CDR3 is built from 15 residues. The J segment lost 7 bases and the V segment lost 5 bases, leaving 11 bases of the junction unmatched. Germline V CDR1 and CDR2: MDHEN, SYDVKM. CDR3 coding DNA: TGTGCCAGCAGTCCCCTGGGACAGCCGTGGAATGAGCAGTTCTTC. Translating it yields CASSPLGQPWNEQFF.

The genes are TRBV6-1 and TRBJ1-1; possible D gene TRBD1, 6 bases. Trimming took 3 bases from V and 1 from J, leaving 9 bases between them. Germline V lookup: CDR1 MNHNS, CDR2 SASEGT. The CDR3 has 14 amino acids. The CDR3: CASSDPRGNTEAFF. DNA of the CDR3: TGTGCCAGCAGTGACCCCAGGGGGAACACTGAAGCTTTCTTT.

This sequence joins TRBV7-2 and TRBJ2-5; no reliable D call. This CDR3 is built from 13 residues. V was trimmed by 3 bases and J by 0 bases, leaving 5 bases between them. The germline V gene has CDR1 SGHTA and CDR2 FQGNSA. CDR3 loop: CASSLTHQETQYF. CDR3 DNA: TGTGCCAGCAGCTTGACACACCAAGAGACCCAGTACTTC.

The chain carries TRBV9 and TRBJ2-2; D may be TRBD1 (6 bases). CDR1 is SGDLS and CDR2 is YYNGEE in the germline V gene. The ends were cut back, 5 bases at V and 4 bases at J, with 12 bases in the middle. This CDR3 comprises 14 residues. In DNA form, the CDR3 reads TGTGCCAGCAGACGTGGACAGTCCACCGGGGAGCTGTTTTTT. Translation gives CASRRGQSTGELFF.

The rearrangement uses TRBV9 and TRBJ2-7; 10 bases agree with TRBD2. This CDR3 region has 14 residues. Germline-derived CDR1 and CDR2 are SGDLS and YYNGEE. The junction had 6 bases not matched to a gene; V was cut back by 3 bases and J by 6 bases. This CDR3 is CASSARTSGGEQYF. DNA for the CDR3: TGTGCCAGCAGCGCTAGGACTAGCGGTGGCGAGCAGTACTTC.

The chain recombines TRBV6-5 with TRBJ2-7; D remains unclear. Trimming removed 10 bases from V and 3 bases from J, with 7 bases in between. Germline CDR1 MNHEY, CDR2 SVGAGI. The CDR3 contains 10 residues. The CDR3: CATELYEQYF. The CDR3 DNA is TGTGCCACCGAGCTCTACGAGCAGTACTTC.

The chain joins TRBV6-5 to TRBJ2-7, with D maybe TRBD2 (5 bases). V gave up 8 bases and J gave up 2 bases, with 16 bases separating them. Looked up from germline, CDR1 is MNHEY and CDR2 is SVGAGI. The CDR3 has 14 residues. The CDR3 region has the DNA TGTGCCAGCGCGGAGGACGGACTCACCTACGAGCAGTACTTC. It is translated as CASAEDGLTYEQYF.

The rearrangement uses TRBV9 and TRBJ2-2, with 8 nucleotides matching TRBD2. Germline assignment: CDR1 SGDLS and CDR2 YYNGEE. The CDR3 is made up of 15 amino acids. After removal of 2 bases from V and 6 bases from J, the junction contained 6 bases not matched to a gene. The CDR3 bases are TGTGCCAGCAGCGTGAACGGGAGGGCCCCCGGGGAGCTGTTTTTT. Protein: CASSVNGRAPGELFF.

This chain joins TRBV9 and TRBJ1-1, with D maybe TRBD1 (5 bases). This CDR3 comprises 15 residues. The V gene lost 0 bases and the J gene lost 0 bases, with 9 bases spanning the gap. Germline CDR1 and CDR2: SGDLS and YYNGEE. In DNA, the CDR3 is TGTGCCAGCAGCGTAGAAGTAGGGGTGAACACTGAAGCTTTCTTT. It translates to CASSVEVGVNTEAFF.

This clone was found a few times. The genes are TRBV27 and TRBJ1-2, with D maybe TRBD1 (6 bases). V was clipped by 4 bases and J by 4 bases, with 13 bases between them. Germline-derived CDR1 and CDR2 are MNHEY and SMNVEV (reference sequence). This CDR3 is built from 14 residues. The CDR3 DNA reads TGTGCCAGCAGTTCTACGGGGGGCGGCTATGGCTACACCTTC. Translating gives CASSSTGGGYGYTF.

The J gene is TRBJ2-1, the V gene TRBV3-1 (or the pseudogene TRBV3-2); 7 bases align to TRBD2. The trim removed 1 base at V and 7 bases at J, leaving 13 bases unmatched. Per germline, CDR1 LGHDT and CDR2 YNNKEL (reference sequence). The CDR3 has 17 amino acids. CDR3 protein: CASSQVYLAERVNEQFF. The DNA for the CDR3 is TGTGCCAGCAGCCAAGTTTATCTAGCGGAGCGCGTTAATGAGCAGTTCTTC.

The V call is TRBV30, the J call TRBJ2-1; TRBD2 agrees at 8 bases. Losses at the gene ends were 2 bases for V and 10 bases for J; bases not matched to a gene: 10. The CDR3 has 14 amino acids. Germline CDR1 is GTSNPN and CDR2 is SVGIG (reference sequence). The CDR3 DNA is TGTGCCTGGAGTATATATAGCGGGGCCACGGAGCAGTTCTTC. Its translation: CAWSIYSGATEQFF.

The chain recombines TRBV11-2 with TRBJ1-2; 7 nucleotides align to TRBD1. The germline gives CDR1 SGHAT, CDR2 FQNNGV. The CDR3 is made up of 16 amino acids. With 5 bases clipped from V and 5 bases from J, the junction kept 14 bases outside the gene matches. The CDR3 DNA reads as TGTGCCAGCAGCCATATTCGGAGACAGGGCGGATATGGCTACACCTTC. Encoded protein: CASSHIRRQGGYGYTF.

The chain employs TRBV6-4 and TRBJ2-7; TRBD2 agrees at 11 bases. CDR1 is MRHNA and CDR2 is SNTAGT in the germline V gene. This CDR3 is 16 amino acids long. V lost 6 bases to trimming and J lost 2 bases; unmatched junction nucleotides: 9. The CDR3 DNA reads TGTGCCAGCAGGCCGATGATAGCGGGAGGGCCCTACGAGCAGTACTTC. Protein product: CASRPMIAGGPYEQYF.

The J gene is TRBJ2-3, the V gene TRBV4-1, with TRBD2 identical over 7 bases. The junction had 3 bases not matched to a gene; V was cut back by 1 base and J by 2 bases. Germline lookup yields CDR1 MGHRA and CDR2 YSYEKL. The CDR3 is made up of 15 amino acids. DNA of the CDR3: TGCGCCAGCAGCCAAGGACTAGCCGCCACAGATACGCAGTATTTT. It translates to CASSQGLAATDTQYF.

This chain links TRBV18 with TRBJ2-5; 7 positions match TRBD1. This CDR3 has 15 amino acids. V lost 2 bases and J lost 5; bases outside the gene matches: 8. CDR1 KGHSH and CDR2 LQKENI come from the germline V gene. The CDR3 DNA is TGTGCCAGCTCACCAACCGGGACAGAAGGGGAGACCCAGTACTTC. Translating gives CASSPTGTEGETQYF.

The CDR3 region has the DNA TGTGCAAGTCGCTTCTCGAGTATGAACACTGAAGCTTTCTTT. Its protein is CASRFSSMNTEAFF. The chain has TRBV12-2 and TRBJ1-1. TRBV12-2 is marked as a pseudogene. CDR3 length: 14 residues.

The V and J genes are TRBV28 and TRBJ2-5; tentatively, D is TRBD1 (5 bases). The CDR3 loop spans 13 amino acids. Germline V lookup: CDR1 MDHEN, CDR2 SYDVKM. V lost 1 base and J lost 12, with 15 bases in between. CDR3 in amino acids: CASSLSLNRRKYF. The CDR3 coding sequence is TGTGCCAGCAGTTTATCCCTGAACAGGCGCAAGTACTTC. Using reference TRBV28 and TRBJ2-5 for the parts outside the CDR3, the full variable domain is DVKVTQSSRYLVKRTGEKVFLECVQDMDHENMFWYRQDPGLGLRLIYFSYDVKMKEKGDIPEGYSVSREKKERFSLILESASTNQTSMYLCASSLSLNRRKYFGPGTRLLVL.

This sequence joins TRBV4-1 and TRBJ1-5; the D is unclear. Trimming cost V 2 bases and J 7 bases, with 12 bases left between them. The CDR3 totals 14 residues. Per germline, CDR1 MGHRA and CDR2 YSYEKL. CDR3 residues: CASSQPFQRQPQHF. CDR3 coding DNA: TGCGCCAGCAGCCAACCCTTCCAACGGCAGCCCCAGCATTTT.

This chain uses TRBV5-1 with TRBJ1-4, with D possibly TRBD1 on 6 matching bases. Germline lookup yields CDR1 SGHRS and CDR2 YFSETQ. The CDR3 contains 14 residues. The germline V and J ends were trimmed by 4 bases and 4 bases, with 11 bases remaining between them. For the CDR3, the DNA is TGCGCCAGCAGCCAGGGACAAGTTAATGAAAAACTGTTTTTT. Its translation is CASSQGQVNEKLFF.

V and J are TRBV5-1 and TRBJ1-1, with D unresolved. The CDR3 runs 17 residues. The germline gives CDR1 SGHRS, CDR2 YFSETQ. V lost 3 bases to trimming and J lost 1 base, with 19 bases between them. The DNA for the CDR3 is TGCGCCAGCAGCTCACGGTACTCGGGGTCCCCGAACACTGAAGCTTTCTTT. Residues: CASSSRYSGSPNTEAFF.

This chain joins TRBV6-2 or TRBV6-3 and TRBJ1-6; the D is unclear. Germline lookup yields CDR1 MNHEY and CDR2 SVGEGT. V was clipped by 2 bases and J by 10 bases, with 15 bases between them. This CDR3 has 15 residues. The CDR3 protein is CASSYGVRVGSPLHF. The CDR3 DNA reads TGTGCCAGCAGTTACGGGGTGAGGGTAGGGTCACCCCTCCACTTT.

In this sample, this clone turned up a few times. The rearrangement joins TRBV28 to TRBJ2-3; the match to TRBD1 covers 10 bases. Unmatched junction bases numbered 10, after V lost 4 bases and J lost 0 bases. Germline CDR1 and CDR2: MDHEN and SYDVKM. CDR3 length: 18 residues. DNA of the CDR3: TGTGCCAGCAGTTCTACCCCCGGGACAGGGGCAAGCACAGATACGCAGTATTTT. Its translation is CASSSTPGTGASTDTQYF.

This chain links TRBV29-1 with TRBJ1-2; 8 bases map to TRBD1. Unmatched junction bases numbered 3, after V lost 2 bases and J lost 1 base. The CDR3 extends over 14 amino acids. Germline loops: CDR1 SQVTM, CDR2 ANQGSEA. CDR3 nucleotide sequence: TGCAGCGTTGAACAGGGGGCCCATAACTATGGCTACACCTTC. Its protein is CSVEQGAHNYGYTF.

The CDR3 DNA sequence: TGTGCCACCAGCAGAGGGCAGGCGAGAGAGCAGTACTTC. Amino acids: CATSRGQAREQYF. The chain uses TRBV15 and TRBJ2-7; D gene ambiguous. The V and J ends lost 1 base and 7 bases respectively, with 11 bases between them. From germline, CDR1 is LNHNV and CDR2 YYDKDF (reference sequence). The CDR3 spans 13 residues.

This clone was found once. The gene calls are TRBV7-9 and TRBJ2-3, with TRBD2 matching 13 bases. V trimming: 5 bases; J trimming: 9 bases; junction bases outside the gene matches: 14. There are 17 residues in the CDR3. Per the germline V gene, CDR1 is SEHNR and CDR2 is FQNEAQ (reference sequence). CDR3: CASSLTGTSGIVMTQYF. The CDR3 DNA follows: TGTGCCAGCAGCCTCACCGGGACTAGCGGGATAGTGATGACGCAGTATTTT.